This T cell receptor (beta chain) was captured in a study of blood T cell repertoires in COVID-19. Whole-study context: Material from acute and convalescent COVID-19 was sourced from the United States, Italy and Spain. In each case, the material was cDNA or gDNA derived from T cells, B-cell-depleted T cells, or PBMCs.

Per the original data handling: Nucleated cell counts were estimated from reference gene primer amplification. Clones were read by immunoSEQ multiplex PCR, and TCRdb kept only the in-frame ones, dropping some. The DNA gave D and trimming, while V, J and clone size come from that table. This table has 130,000 to 150,000 clones, about 80% appearing once. The CDR3 is made up of 13 amino acids. V lost 5 bases and J 0 bases, leaving 6 bases between the germline ends. Germline V CDR1 and CDR2: PRHDT, FYEKMQ (reference sequence). This chain connects TRBV13 to TRBJ2-3; D possibly corresponds to TRBD2 (6 bases). Sequencing used peripheral blood. This TCR was recovered from a man in his 70s who had recovered from COVID-19. CDR3 residues: CASSSGSTDTQYF. DNA of the CDR3: TGTGCCAGCAGCAGCGGGAGCACAGATACGCAGTATTTT. Drawing the rest from reference TRBV13 and TRBJ2-3, the complete variable domain is AAGVIQSPRHLIKEKRETATLKCYPIPRHDTVYWYQQGPGQDPQFLISFYEKMQSDKGSIPDRFSAQQFSDYHSELNMSSLELGDSALYFCASSSGSTDTQYFGPGTRLTVL.